A selection of T cell receptor beta chains follows, all from one sample in a study of early T cells in non-severe SARS-CoV-2 infection. TCRdb re-called the 5' RACE reads with MiXCR, one entry per CDR3 protein. Here the sample spans 25,000 to 30,000 distinct CDR3 sequences, about 5% being singletons. The sequenced material came from whole blood. These receptors all stem from an adult who was a healthcare worker with PCR-confirmed SARS-CoV-2 infection or an uninfected control (not recorded which). CDR3s include the opening cysteine and the closing phenylalanine or tryptophan. A D gene is named only where the DNA matches it firmly. Size values are once, few and many counts, or a class for expanded clones, and some rows have none.

TRBD2	TRBV28	TRBJ2-3	many	TGTGCCAGCAGCTCGCGGGAGGGCCGACACTTAACAGATACGCAGTATTTT	CASSSREGRHLTDTQYF
-	TRBV7-3	TRBJ2-1	many	TGTGCCAGCAGCTTAGACTCCGCGCCCCACAATGAGCAGTTCTTC	CASSLDSAPHNEQFF
-	TRBV20-1	TRBJ2-3	many	TGCTTGGCGGCGTTGAGCACAGATACGCAGTATTTT	CLAALSTDTQYF
TRBD2	TRBV3-1	TRBJ2-1	few	TGTGCCAGCAGCCCTAGCGGGGGGGCCAATGGTGAGCAGTTCTTC	CASSPSGGANGEQFF
-	TRBV5-4	TRBJ2-1	few	TGTGCCAGCAGCCCCACGGGCGACTCCTACAATGAGCAGTTCTTC	CASSPTGDSYNEQFF
TRBD1	TRBV7-8	TRBJ2-3	many	TGTGCCAGCAGCTTAGCTGGGACAGGGACATCAGATACGCAGTATTTT	CASSLAGTGTSDTQYF
TRBD1	TRBV7-3	TRBJ1-2	many	TGTGCCAGCAGCTTAGGACAGGGCCGTTCCTATGGCTACACCTTC	CASSLGQGRSYGYTF
-	TRBV6-6	TRBJ2-2	many	TGTGCCAGCAGTTACGGCGGGACGGTAAACACCGGGGAGCTGTTTTTT	CASSYGGTVNTGELFF
-	TRBV6-1	TRBJ1-5	many	TGTGCCAGCAGTGAAATGAATCAGCCCCAGCATTTT	CASSEMNQPQHF
-	TRBV7-9	TRBJ1-2	many	TGTGCCAGCAGCACACCTCAGGGGTCCACTAACTATGGCTACACCTTC	CASSTPQGSTNYGYTF
TRBD1	TRBV5-1	TRBJ2-7	few	TGCGCCAGCAGCTCTGGACAGGGTTCGGGCGAGCAGTACTTC	CASSSGQGSGEQYF
-	TRBV3-1	TRBJ1-6	many	TGTGCCAGCAGCCCTCAAGGGGGAGGACCCCTCCACTTT	CASSPQGGGPLHF
-	TRBV12-5	TRBJ2-1	many	TGTGCTAGTGGTTTGGGAGGGACTGAGCAGTTCTTC	CASGLGGTEQFF
TRBD1	TRBV2	TRBJ2-2	-	TGTGCCAGCAGTGGAGAGAGATGGACAGGGGGCGGGAGCACCGGGGAGCTGTTTTTT	CASSGERWTGGGSTGELFF
-	TRBV3-1	TRBJ2-7	many	TGTGCCAGCAGCCAAGAAGGCTGGATCTACGAGCAGTACTTC	CASSQEGWIYEQYF
-	TRBV27	TRBJ1-1	many	TGTGCCAGCAGTTTAGCAACAGCTAGAAACACTGAAGCTTTCTTT	CASSLATARNTEAFF
-	TRBV20-1	TRBJ1-5	many	TGCAGTGCCACCGGGGGGCTTCAGCCCCAGCATTTT	CSATGGLQPQHF
-	TRBV2	TRBJ2-3	many	TGTGCCAGCAGCCCGGGACGGCACACAGATACGCAGTATTTT	CASSPGRHTDTQYF
-	TRBV28	TRBJ1-2	many	TGTGCCAGCAGTTTGCCCCACGGGTCTGGCTATGGCTACACCTTC	CASSLPHGSGYGYTF